The 30 T cell receptor beta chains given below trace back to one sample, sequenced in a study of radiation and T cells in renal cell carcinoma. Sample time point: blood 2 weeks post-SBRT. Stated treatment: 15 Gy SBRT to primary tumor, nephrectomy 4 weeks later. Only in-frame clones appear in the TCRdb table, and some are missing; sequencing was by immunoSEQ multiplex PCR. The table has some 120,000 clones, approximately 90% seen once. Sequences were derived from blood, sampled from a patient whose treatment included radiotherapy and nephrectomy. The receptor set was obtained from a woman aged 70-85 years with renal cell carcinoma.

The chain uses TRBV10-3 and TRBJ2-3; 13 positions match TRBD2. This CDR3 has 15 amino acids. Per germline, CDR1 ENHRY and CDR2 SYGVKD. The junction had 1 base not matched to a gene; V was cut back by 2 bases and J by 5 bases. The CDR3 coding sequence is TGTGCCATCAGTGAGGGACTAGCGGGGGTAGATACGCAGTATTTT. Translation gives CAISEGLAGVDTQYF.

This clone appeared once. The chain is built from TRBV7-9 and TRBJ1-1, with 8 bases fitting TRBD1. Germline V gives CDR1 SEHNR, CDR2 FQNEAQ (reference sequence). The CDR3 spans 15 residues. With 2 bases clipped from V and 5 bases from J, the junction kept 7 bases outside the gene matches. The chain's CDR3 is CASSLIGRGPTEAFF. In nucleotides, the CDR3 is TGTGCCAGCAGCTTAATCGGCAGGGGGCCTACTGAAGCTTTCTTT.

The chain uses TRBV6-1 and TRBJ2-7; a weak D match, TRBD1 (6 bases). Germline V gene sequence: CDR1 MNHNS, CDR2 SASEGT. There are 14 residues in the CDR3. The V gene lost 5 bases and the J gene lost 2 bases, with 13 bases spanning the gap. The CDR3 loop is CASSHRESTYEQYF. CDR3 coding DNA: TGTGCCAGCAGTCACAGGGAGTCAACCTACGAGCAGTACTTC.

CDR3: CASSSGFANTGELFF. The DNA of the CDR3 is TGTGCCAGCAGTTCAGGGTTCGCGAACACCGGGGAGCTGTTTTTT. The V gene is TRBV6-5, the J gene TRBJ2-2; D perhaps matches TRBD1 (5 bases). CDR1 and CDR2 (germline): MNHEY, SVGAGI. Trimming took off 4 bases at V and 0 bases at J, with 9 bases between the two ends. The CDR3 consists of 15 residues.

The genes are TRBV9 and TRBJ2-5; 10 positions agree with TRBD2. V lost 4 bases, J lost 2 bases, and 8 bases stayed unmatched. Germline values: CDR1 SGDLS, CDR2 YYNGEE. This CDR3 spans 16 amino acids. CDR3 in amino acids: CASSPRERGGQETQYF. CDR3 bases: TGTGCCAGCAGCCCGAGGGAGCGGGGGGGGCAAGAGACCCAGTACTTC.

The gene calls are TRBV9 and TRBJ2-3, with no clear D. Germline values: CDR1 SGDLS, CDR2 YYNGEE. The CDR3 loop spans 15 amino acids. V lost 0 bases and J lost 2, with 10 bases in between. CDR3 protein: CASSVGPLYTDTQYF. The CDR3 DNA reads as TGTGCCAGCAGCGTAGGTCCCCTGTACACAGATACGCAGTATTTT. The variable domain in full, completed from reference TRBV9 and TRBJ2-3, reads DSGVTQTPKHLITATGQRVTLRCSPRSGDLSVYWYQQSLDQGLQFLIQYYNGEERAKGNILERFSAQQFPDLHSELNLSSLELGDSALYFCASSVGPLYTDTQYFGPGTRLTVL.

This clone was recorded a few times. The V and J genes are TRBV2 and TRBJ1-5, with 11 bases identical to TRBD1. CDR3 length: 15 amino acids. Trimming took 4 bases from V and 6 from J; bases not matched to a gene: 5. The germline gives CDR1 SNHLY, CDR2 FYNNEI. The CDR3 region has the DNA TGTGCCAGCAGTGCCAGGACAGGGGGCGGTCAGCCCCAGCATTTT. Its protein is CASSARTGGGQPQHF.

The gene calls are TRBV7-9 and TRBJ2-7; tentative D call: TRBD1 (6 bases). The CDR3 covers 16 residues. Germline V gives CDR1 SEHNR, CDR2 FQNEAQ (reference sequence). Trimming took 5 bases from V and 0 from J, leaving 17 bases between them. The CDR3 reads CASSQADRYGSYEQYF. CDR3 coding DNA: TGTGCCAGCAGCCAAGCCGACAGGTATGGCTCCTACGAGCAGTACTTC.

The V call is TRBV19, the J call TRBJ1-5; the D gene is possibly TRBD1 (5 bases). Germline V lookup: CDR1 LNHDA, CDR2 SQIVND (reference sequence). V lost 3 bases and J lost 1, with 16 bases in between. This CDR3 spans 17 amino acids. CDR3 bases: TGTGCCAGTAGTATGGGGGTAGACCTTAGGAGCAATCAGCCCCAGCATTTT. Protein product: CASSMGVDLRSNQPQHF.

The V call is TRBV11-2, the J call TRBJ2-7; 8 bases map to TRBD1. The CDR3 is made up of 16 amino acids. Unmatched junction bases numbered 7, after V lost 1 base and J lost 2 bases. The germline V gene encodes CDR1 SGHAT and CDR2 FQNNGV. The CDR3 DNA follows: TGTGCCAGCAGCTTAGGAATTGGACAGGGCACCTACGAGCAGTACTTC. Encoded protein: CASSLGIGQGTYEQYF. The variable domain in full, with the rest retrieved from reference TRBV11-2 and TRBJ2-7, is EAGVAQSPRYKIIEKRQSVAFWCNPISGHATLYWYQQILGQGPKLLIQFQNNGVVDDSQLPKDRFSAERLKGVDSTLKIQPAKLEDSAVYLCASSLGIGQGTYEQYFGPGTRLTVT.

The chain has TRBV6-5 and TRBJ2-7, with D maybe TRBD1 (6 bases). The ends were cut back, 1 base at V and 3 bases at J, with 13 bases in the middle. Germline loops: CDR1 MNHEY, CDR2 SVGAGI. The CDR3 length is 15 residues. The CDR3: CASSYLSGQLYEQYF. The CDR3 DNA reads TGTGCCAGCAGTTACTTGTCCGGACAGCTCTACGAGCAGTACTTC.

Turning to this clone: Different DNA sequences within this sample yield the same CDR3. The rearrangement uses TRBV10-3 and TRBJ1-1; D gene uncertain. The V end lost 0 bases, the J end lost 1 base, and 6 bases lay between the germline ends. Germline V gene sequence: CDR1 ENHRY, CDR2 SYGVKD. The CDR3 contains 14 residues. CDR3 nucleotide sequence: TGTGCCATCAGTGAGTCCAGGACGAACACTGAAGCTTTCTTT. It encodes CAISESRTNTEAFF.

The chain couples TRBV19 to TRBJ1-2, with 8 bases matching TRBD1. V shed 5 bases, J shed 5 bases, and the junction held 10 bases outside the gene matches. Germline-derived CDR1 and CDR2 are LNHDA and SQIVND (reference sequence). The CDR3 runs 15 residues. The CDR3 protein is CASSSTGAYLYGYTF. In DNA, the CDR3 is TGTGCCAGTAGTTCGACAGGGGCCTACTTGTATGGCTACACCTTC.

The J gene is TRBJ2-2, the V gene TRBV29-1, with 7 nucleotides matching TRBD2. Germline V lookup: CDR1 SQVTM, CDR2 ANQGSEA. V lost 4 bases to trimming and J lost 6 bases; unmatched junction nucleotides: 11. CDR3 length: 15 amino acids. The CDR3 region is CSVGEQGGLSGELFF. CDR3 nucleotides: TGCAGCGTTGGAGAGCAGGGAGGGCTCTCCGGGGAGCTGTTTTTT.

The J gene is TRBJ1-1, the V gene TRBV28; D not certain. The V end lost 11 bases, the J end lost 4 bases, and 14 bases lay between the germline ends. The V gene's germline CDR1 is MDHEN and CDR2 SYDVKM. CDR3 length equals 12 residues. This CDR3 is CACSQSFTEAFF. CDR3 sequence (DNA): TGTGCCTGTTCTCAGAGTTTCACTGAAGCTTTCTTT.

The chain joins TRBV7-9 to TRBJ1-4; D unresolved. The germline CDR1 and CDR2 sequences are SEHNR and FQNEAQ (reference sequence). This CDR3 is built from 14 residues. Trimming shortened V by 1 base and J by 3 bases, and 6 bases separated the two germline ends. The CDR3: CASSLGASNEKLFF. The DNA of the CDR3 is TGTGCCAGCAGCTTAGGTGCGTCTAATGAAAAACTGTTTTTT.

The chain recombines TRBV28 with TRBJ2-3, with D hard to call. V lost 6 bases, J lost 3 bases, and 7 bases lay in between. Germline-derived CDR1 and CDR2 are MDHEN and SYDVKM. This CDR3 spans 12 amino acids. CDR3 nucleotides: TGTGCCAGCAGCCCACCGACAGATACGCAGTATTTT. It codes for CASSPPTDTQYF.

The gene calls are TRBV7-2 and TRBJ2-7; D remains ambiguous. V lost 1 base and J lost 5, with 6 bases in between. The CDR3 extends over 12 amino acids. CDR1 is SGHTA, CDR2 FQGNSA, per germline. The CDR3 is CASSLGVNEQYF. In nucleotides, the CDR3 is TGTGCCAGCAGCTTAGGGGTGAACGAGCAGTACTTC.

The chain combines TRBV5-1 with TRBJ2-2, with TRBD2 matching 11 bases. The CDR3 extends over 18 amino acids. V trimming: 0 bases; J trimming: 0 bases; junction bases outside the gene matches: 4. Germline V gene sequence: CDR1 SGHRS, CDR2 YFSETQ. In nucleotides, the CDR3 is TGCGCCAGCAGCTTGGCAACTAGCGGGGGCCCGAACACCGGGGAGCTGTTTTTT. This sequence encodes CASSLATSGGPNTGELFF.

The chain carries TRBV6-8 and TRBJ1-5; perhaps TRBD1 as D (6 bases). V lost 2 bases to trimming and J lost 6 bases, with 14 bases between them. This CDR3 is built from 15 residues. CDR1 is MNHGY, CDR2 SAAAGT, per germline. CDR3 loop: CASSYGDRNTQPQHF. In nucleotides, the CDR3 is TGTGCCAGCAGTTACGGAGACAGGAATACTCAGCCCCAGCATTTT.

The J gene is TRBJ1-5, the V gene TRBV19; D perhaps matches TRBD1 (6 bases). V lost 6 bases to trimming and J lost 4 bases, with 19 bases between them. Germline V gene sequence: CDR1 LNHDA, CDR2 SQIVND (reference sequence). There are 16 residues in the CDR3. CDR3 region: CASRSPGTPLNQPQHF. CDR3 nucleotides: TGTGCCAGTAGGAGCCCCGGGACACCCCTAAATCAGCCCCAGCATTTT.

The genes are TRBV4-3 and TRBJ1-5, with 7 bases matching TRBD1. Germline V gene data show CDR1 as LGHNA and CDR2 as YSLEER. The CDR3 is 15 residues long. The V gene end was trimmed by 4 bases and the J gene end by 2 bases; junction bases not matched to a gene: 5. The CDR3 region is CASSPLTGGNQPQHF. The DNA for the CDR3 is TGCGCCAGCAGCCCTTTAACAGGGGGCAATCAGCCCCAGCATTTT.

This rearrangement joins TRBV5-1 to TRBJ2-7; D unclear. Per germline, CDR1 SGHRS and CDR2 YFSETQ. Trimming shortened V by 0 bases and J by 2 bases, and 9 bases separated the two germline ends. This CDR3 has 14 residues. The DNA of the CDR3 is TGCGCCAGCAGCTTGGACACAGCCACCTACGAGCAGTACTTC. Its protein is CASSLDTATYEQYF.

The V gene is TRBV9, the J gene TRBJ1-1; no firm D call. CDR1 and CDR2 from the germline V gene are SGDLS and YYNGEE. The CDR3 length is 14 residues. The V gene lost 1 base and the J gene lost 2 bases, with 9 bases spanning the gap. The CDR3 DNA reads as TGTGCCAGCAGCGTATCCTGGGCTAACACTGAAGCTTTCTTT. Its protein is CASSVSWANTEAFF.

The chain couples TRBV2 to TRBJ1-1; the match to TRBD1 covers 9 bases. This CDR3 comprises 13 residues. From germline, CDR1 is SNHLY and CDR2 FYNNEI. The V and J ends lost 7 bases and 1 base, in that order; junction bases with no gene match: 1. CDR3 nucleotides: TGTGCCAGCAAGGGACAGGGGAACACTGAAGCTTTCTTT. Protein product: CASKGQGNTEAFF.

This chain links TRBV5-4 with TRBJ2-5, with D unclear. V was cut by 0 bases and J by 2 bases, with 8 bases left in between. The CDR3 sequence is 14 residues long. CDR1 and CDR2 (germline): SGHNT, YYREEE (reference sequence). The CDR3 sequence is CASSLGSEQETQYF. The CDR3 nucleotides are TGTGCCAGCAGCTTGGGTAGTGAACAAGAGACCCAGTACTTC.

This chain links TRBV5-6 with TRBJ2-3, with 8 bases that match TRBD2. Trimming removed 4 bases from V and 2 bases from J; junction bases left unmatched: 12. This CDR3 has 17 amino acids. Germline-derived CDR1 and CDR2 are SGHDT and YYEEEE. DNA for the CDR3: TGTGCCAGCAGCCACGAGGGTCGCGGGGGGAACACAGATACGCAGTATTTT. It specifies CASSHEGRGGNTDTQYF.

J is TRBJ2-2 and V is TRBV19, with TRBD1 matching over 7 bases. CDR3 size: 15 residues. Per germline, CDR1 LNHDA and CDR2 SQIVND (reference sequence). V trimming: 5 bases; J trimming: 4 bases; junction bases outside the gene matches: 7. The CDR3 spells CASSLGQLITGELFF. The CDR3 nucleotides are TGTGCCAGTAGTCTGGGACAGCTTATCACCGGGGAGCTGTTTTTT.

The rearrangement joins TRBV18 to TRBJ2-2; the match to TRBD1 covers 8 bases. V dropped 3 bases and J dropped 4; count of bases not matched to a gene: 4. The germline V gene encodes CDR1 KGHSH and CDR2 LQKENI. The CDR3 loop spans 15 amino acids. CDR3 bases: TGTGCCAGCTCACCGCAGGGGGCGACCACCGGGGAGCTGTTTTTT. Translating it yields CASSPQGATTGELFF.

The count of this clone is one. This chain joins TRBV19 and TRBJ1-3, with D possibly matching TRBD1 (5 bases). V lost 10 bases and J 0 bases, leaving 10 bases between the germline ends. The germline V gene has CDR1 LNHDA and CDR2 SQIVND (reference sequence). There are 13 residues in the CDR3. The CDR3 region is CATRQSSGNTIYF. CDR3 DNA: TGTGCCACCAGACAGAGCTCTGGAAACACCATATATTTT.